Included here is one T cell receptor beta chain sequence, with context. Using immunoSEQ multiplex PCR, the repertoire was profiled, and TCRdb retains in-frame clones only, with some absent. The repertoire holds a few hundred thousand clones, with approximately 88% as singletons. This entry belongs to a study of Ad26.COV2.S vaccination and SARS-CoV-2 variants. This CDR3 is 11 amino acids long. CDR1 DFQATT and CDR2 SNEGSKA come from the germline V gene (reference sequence). V shed 5 bases, J shed 14 bases, and the junction held 9 bases outside the gene matches. Sample treatment: approximately 18 received Ad26.COV2.S at low or high dose, single or two shots; several received placebo; per-sample allocation not given. Sampling took place 63 days after the first vaccine or placebo injection.

The chain recombines TRBV20-1 with TRBJ1-3; TRBD1 agrees at 7 bases. The receptor was isolated from a person between 18 and 65 years old who received the Ad26.COV2.S COVID-19 vaccine or a placebo. The sample consisted of peripheral blood, taken in a trial of Ad26.COV2.S vaccine versus placebo. The CDR3 DNA reads TGCAGTGCTGGCGTAAGGGGGCAGGTATATTTT. It codes for CSAGVRGQVYF.